This entry lists 22 T cell receptor beta chains sequenced from one sample in a study of patients and donors after allogeneic stem cell transplantation. TCRdb reprocessed the RT-PCR reads via MiXCR and lists one record per CDR3 protein. The sample includes 190,000 or so distinct CDR3 sequences, over 30% seen only once; the top ten take about 9.9%. What was sequenced was blood, either unsorted or a sorted T cell fraction (not recorded which). Receptor source: a human donor who was either an allogeneic HSCT recipient or a stem cell or donor lymphocyte infusion donor (not recorded which). It is not recorded whose cells these are; they may come from a transplant donor.

J is TRBJ2-3 and V is TRBV2; a possible D gene is TRBD2 (7 bases). The CDR3 has 14 amino acids. The ends were cut back, 5 bases at V and 4 bases at J, with 13 bases in the middle. Germline assignment: CDR1 SNHLY and CDR2 FYNNEI. The CDR3 coding sequence is TGTGCCAGCAGTACAGGGAGGGAGGCAGATACGCAGTATTTT. Translated, it gives CASSTGREADTQYF.

This clonotype appeared a few times. The V and J genes are TRBV27 and TRBJ1-2; 8 bases map to TRBD1. The CDR3 runs 15 residues. V lost 4 bases, J lost 4 bases, and 8 bases stayed unmatched. Germline V gene data show CDR1 as MNHEY and CDR2 as SMNVEV (reference sequence). The CDR3 is CASSSAGRGLYGYTF. For the CDR3, the DNA is TGTGCCAGCAGTTCCGCGGGCAGGGGGCTCTATGGCTACACCTTC.

The chain uses TRBV5-1 and TRBJ1-2; D possibly corresponds to TRBD1 (6 bases). The CDR3 length is 15 residues. From germline, CDR1 is SGHRS and CDR2 YFSETQ. V was clipped by 1 base and J by 3 bases, with 13 bases between them. The CDR3 loop reads CASSLTGWKDYGYTF. CDR3 nucleotides: TGCGCCAGCAGCTTGACAGGGTGGAAAGACTATGGCTACACCTTC.

J is TRBJ2-7 and V is TRBV12-3 or TRBV12-4; perhaps TRBD1 as D (6 bases). The germline V and J ends were trimmed by 1 base and 6 bases, with 16 bases remaining between them. This CDR3 contains 15 residues. The CDR3 region is CASSLGDTLFFEQYF. The CDR3 coding sequence is TGTGCCAGCAGTTTAGGGGACACCCTATTCTTCGAGCAGTACTTC.

This clonotype was found a few times. The chain has TRBV5-1 and TRBJ1-4; perhaps TRBD1 as D (6 bases). V lost 0 bases and J 7 bases, leaving 13 bases between the germline ends. Germline CDR1 is SGHRS and CDR2 is YFSETQ. CDR3 length equals 15 residues. The DNA of the CDR3 is TGCGCCAGCAGCTTGGAAGCAGGGGAGAGTGAAAAACTGTTTTTT. The encoded protein is CASSLEAGESEKLFF.

The V and J genes are TRBV5-5 and TRBJ1-1; D unclear. Trimming pared 0 bases from V and 7 bases from J, leaving 7 bases between. There are 12 residues in the CDR3. The germline gives CDR1 SGHKS, CDR2 YYEKEE (reference sequence). The DNA for the CDR3 is TGTGCCAGCAGCTTGGCAGGTGGTGAAGCTTTCTTT. It specifies CASSLAGGEAFF. Full variable domain (remainder filled in from reference TRBV5-5 and TRBJ1-1): DAGVTQSPTHLIKTRGQQVTLRCSPISGHKSVSWYQQVLGQGPQFIFQYYEKEERGRGNFPDRFSARQFPNYSSELNVNALLLGDSALYLCASSLAGGEAFFGQGTRLTVV.

The rearrangement uses TRBV6-2 or TRBV6-3 and TRBJ2-3, with 8 bases matching TRBD2. The CDR3 length is 18 residues. Losses at the gene ends were 4 bases for V and 1 base for J; bases not matched to a gene: 13. Germline V CDR1 and CDR2: MNHEY, SVGEGT. The CDR3 spells CASSSIDYPAGGTDTQYF. CDR3 in DNA: TGTGCCAGCAGTTCCATCGACTATCCAGCGGGGGGCACAGATACGCAGTATTTT.

The chain recombines TRBV9 with TRBJ2-2, with D unclear. Germline values: CDR1 SGDLS, CDR2 YYNGEE. V was shortened by 3 bases and J by 3 bases, with 6 bases between the two germline ends. CDR3 length equals 13 residues. DNA for the CDR3: TGTGCCAGCAGCGGGACGGACACCGGGGAGCTGTTTTTT. It encodes CASSGTDTGELFF. Complete variable domain (other parts from reference TRBV9 and TRBJ2-2): DSGVTQTPKHLITATGQRVTLRCSPRSGDLSVYWYQQSLDQGLQFLIQYYNGEERAKGNILERFSAQQFPDLHSELNLSSLELGDSALYFCASSGTDTGELFFGEGSRLTVL.

The sample holds a few counts of this clonotype. The chain couples TRBV27 to TRBJ1-5; D uncertain. Germline CDR1 and CDR2: MNHEY and SMNVEV (reference sequence). The CDR3 has 13 amino acids. V lost 3 bases and J 4 bases, leaving 7 bases between the germline ends. The CDR3 DNA reads TGTGCCAGCAGTTTCTGGCAGAATCAGCCCCAGCATTTT. It yields the protein CASSFWQNQPQHF.

The chain couples TRBV4-2 to TRBJ1-5; 8 bases fit TRBD1. Unmatched junction bases numbered 9, after V lost 2 bases and J lost 6 bases. The CDR3 is 16 amino acids. Germline V lookup: CDR1 LGHNA, CDR2 YNFKEQ. The CDR3 sequence: CASSQPDRGVTQPQHF. DNA for the CDR3: TGTGCCAGCAGCCAACCAGACAGGGGAGTTACTCAGCCCCAGCATTTT.

The chain uses TRBV7-2 and TRBJ2-1, with 7 bases identical to TRBD1. CDR1 SGHTA and CDR2 FQGNSA come from the germline V gene. The CDR3 is 13 amino acids. With V trimmed by 1 base and J by 13 bases, 7 bases remained unmatched. The DNA of the CDR3 is TGTGCCAGCAGCTTAGGAGTCGGGACAGTTCAGTTCTTC. Translated, it gives CASSLGVGTVQFF. Full variable domain (outside the CDR3, taken from reference TRBV7-2 and TRBJ2-1): GAGVSQSPSNKVTEKGKDVELRCDPISGHTALYWYRQSLGQGLEFLIYFQGNSAPDKSGLPSDRFSAERTGGSVSTLTIQRTQQEDSAVYLCASSLGVGTVQFFGPGTRLTVL.

The V gene is TRBV12-3 or TRBV12-4, the J gene TRBJ2-5, with D perhaps matching TRBD1 (6 bases). V was cut by 4 bases and J by 7 bases, with 13 bases left in between. The CDR3 consists of 13 residues. Here the CDR3 reads CASSSGQRRTQYF. The CDR3 nucleotides read TGTGCCAGCAGTTCGGGACAAAGGAGGACCCAGTACTTC.

The chain is built from TRBV20-1 and TRBJ1-2; D remains ambiguous. CDR1 is DFQATT, CDR2 SNEGSKA, per germline (reference sequence). Trimming left V 2 bases short and J 3 bases short, with 16 bases between. The CDR3 is 15 amino acids. CDR3 residues: CSARHTSLTDYGYTF. As DNA, the CDR3 is TGCAGTGCTAGACATACGTCCCTGACGGACTATGGCTACACCTTC.

This clonotype was seen only a few times. The chain is built from TRBV12-3 or TRBV12-4 and TRBJ1-1; 7 bases are a match to TRBD1. With V trimmed by 2 bases and J by 5 bases, 17 bases remained unmatched. The length of the CDR3 is 18 residues. In DNA, the CDR3 is TGTGCCAGCAGTTTACCCTCGACAGGGCCCTCCATCTGGACTGAAGCTTTCTTT. This gives the protein CASSLPSTGPSIWTEAFF.

The rearrangement links TRBV29-1 to TRBJ2-3; perhaps TRBD1 as D (5 bases). Trimming took off 4 bases at V and 0 bases at J, with 11 bases between the two ends. Germline V gene lookup returns CDR1 SQVTM and CDR2 ANQGSEA. The CDR3 runs to 14 residues. The CDR3, as DNA: TGCAGCGTTGTGAAGGGGTTCAGCACAGATACGCAGTATTTT. Encoded protein: CSVVKGFSTDTQYF.

Comment on this clonotype: One end of the junction is discordant with germline, which a read error may explain. This chain uses TRBV27 with TRBJ2-2; TRBD2 might be the D (5 bases). The germline V gene has CDR1 MNHEY and CDR2 SMNVEV (reference sequence). The CDR3 contains 13 residues. The chain's CDR3 is CASRPGNPGELFF. The CDR3 region has the DNA TGTGCCAGCAGACCGGGGAACCCCGGGGAGCTGTTTTTT.

The V call is TRBV5-1, the J call TRBJ1-1; no reliable D call. CDR3 length: 13 amino acids. The V gene lost 7 bases and the J gene lost 1 base, with 11 bases spanning the gap. Germline V gene sequence: CDR1 SGHRS, CDR2 YFSETQ. CDR3 protein: CASQQAPNTEAFF. The CDR3 DNA is TGCGCCAGCCAACAAGCACCGAACACTGAAGCTTTCTTT.

The chain couples TRBV18 to TRBJ1-1, with 12 bases fitting TRBD1. Germline lookup yields CDR1 KGHSH and CDR2 LQKENI. V gave up 4 bases and J gave up 4 bases; unmatched junction bases: 4. The CDR3 is 15 amino acids. DNA of the CDR3: TGTGCCAGCTCACGGGACAGGGGGCCGGGCACTGAAGCTTTCTTT. Protein: CASSRDRGPGTEAFF.

The chain carries TRBV5-5 and TRBJ1-6; no definite D call. The CDR3 is 15 residues long. The germline V gene has CDR1 SGHKS and CDR2 YYEKEE (reference sequence). V shed 2 bases and J shed 6 bases, with 12 bases lying between them. CDR3 DNA: TGTGCCAGCAGCTTATTGACACGGTCTAATTCACCCCTCCACTTT. This codes for CASSLLTRSNSPLHF.

This clonotype has just a few counts. This chain uses TRBV28 with TRBJ1-5; D remains unclear. Trimming took 7 bases from V and 6 from J, leaving 13 bases between them. From germline, CDR1 is MDHEN and CDR2 SYDVKM. This CDR3 region has 13 residues. CDR3 sequence: CASTEFVGQPQHF. In nucleotides, the CDR3 is TGTGCCAGCACCGAGTTTGTGGGTCAGCCCCAGCATTTT.

This chain connects TRBV20-1 to TRBJ2-7, with 8 bases that match TRBD1. This CDR3 contains 14 residues. The V segment lost 1 base and the J segment 5 bases; nucleotides outside the gene matches: 7. In germline, CDR1 is DFQATT, CDR2 SNEGSKA (reference sequence). The CDR3 sequence is CSARADRERNEQYF. The CDR3 coding sequence is TGCAGTGCTAGAGCGGACAGGGAAAGAAACGAGCAGTACTTC.

The chain couples TRBV7-2 to TRBJ1-1; 7 positions match TRBD1. Germline V gives CDR1 SGHTA, CDR2 FQGNSA. Losses at the gene ends were 6 bases for V and 9 bases for J; bases not matched to a gene: 4. The CDR3 runs 11 residues. This CDR3 reads CASRQGTQAFF. The CDR3 nucleotides are TGTGCCAGCAGACAGGGGACCCAAGCTTTCTTT.